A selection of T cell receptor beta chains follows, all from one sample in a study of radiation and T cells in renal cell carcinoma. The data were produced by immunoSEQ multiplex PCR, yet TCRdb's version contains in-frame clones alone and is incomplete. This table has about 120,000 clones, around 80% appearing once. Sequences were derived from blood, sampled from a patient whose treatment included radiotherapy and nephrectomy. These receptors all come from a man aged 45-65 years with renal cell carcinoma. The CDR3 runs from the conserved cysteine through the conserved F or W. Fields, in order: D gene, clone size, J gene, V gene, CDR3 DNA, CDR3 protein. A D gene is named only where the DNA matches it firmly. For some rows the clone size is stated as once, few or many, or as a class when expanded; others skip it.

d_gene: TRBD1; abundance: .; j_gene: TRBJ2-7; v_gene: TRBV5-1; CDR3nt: TGCGCCAGCAGCTTTTCCGACAGGGCCAACTCCTACGAGCAGTACTTC; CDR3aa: CASSFSDRANSYEQYF
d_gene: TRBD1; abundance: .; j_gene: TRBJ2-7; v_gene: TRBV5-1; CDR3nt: TGCGCCAGTCGGACTGACAGGGAAAAATACGAGCAGTACTTC; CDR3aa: CASRTDREKYEQYF
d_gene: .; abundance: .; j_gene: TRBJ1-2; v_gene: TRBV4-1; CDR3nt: TGCGCCAGCAGCCAAGAGGAGGGTTACGGCTACACCTTC; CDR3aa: CASSQEEGYGYTF
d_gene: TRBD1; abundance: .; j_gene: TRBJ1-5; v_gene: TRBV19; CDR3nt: TGTGCCAGTAGTACACAGGGGAACAATCAGCCCCAGCATTTT; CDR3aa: CASSTQGNNQPQHF
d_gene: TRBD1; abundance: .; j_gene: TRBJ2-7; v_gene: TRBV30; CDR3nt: TGTGCCTGGAGTCTGAGGGGACAGGGGGATGAGCAGTACTTC; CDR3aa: CAWSLRGQGDEQYF
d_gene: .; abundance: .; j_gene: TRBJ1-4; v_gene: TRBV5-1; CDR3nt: TGCGCCAGCAGCCCAGAATCTAATGAAAAACTGTTTTTT; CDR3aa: CASSPESNEKLFF
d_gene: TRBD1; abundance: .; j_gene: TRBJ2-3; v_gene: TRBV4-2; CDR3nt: TGTGCCAGCAGCCAACTCGGGACAGGGGGGTCTAGCACAGATACGCAGTATTTT; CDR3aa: CASSQLGTGGSSTDTQYF
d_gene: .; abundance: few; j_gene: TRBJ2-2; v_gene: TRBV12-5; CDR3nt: TGTGCTAGTGGACTAGACTGGGTATTCGGCGGGGAGCTGTTTTTT; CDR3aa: CASGLDWVFGGELFF
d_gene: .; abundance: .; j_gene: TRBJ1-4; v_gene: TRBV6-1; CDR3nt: TGTGCCAGCAGTTCGGGACACTCTAATGAAAAACTGTTTTTT; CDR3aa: CASSSGHSNEKLFF
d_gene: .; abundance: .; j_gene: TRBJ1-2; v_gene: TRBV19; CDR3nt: TGTGCCAGTTTGGCGGGCAGGGGACGCTACACCTTC; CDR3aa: CASLAGRGRYTF
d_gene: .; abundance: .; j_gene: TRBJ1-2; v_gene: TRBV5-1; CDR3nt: TGCGCCAGCAGCTTGACCGGGTTTAATGTTGGCTACACCTTC; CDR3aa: CASSLTGFNVGYTF
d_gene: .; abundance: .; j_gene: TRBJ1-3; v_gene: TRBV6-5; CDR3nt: TGTGCCAGCAGTTACTCAAGGGCAGCAGGAAACACCATATATTTT; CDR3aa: CASSYSRAAGNTIYF
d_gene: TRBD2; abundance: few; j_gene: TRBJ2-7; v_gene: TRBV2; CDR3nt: TGTGCCAGCAGGTTCGGGACTAGCGGGAGGCTCGAGCAGTACTTC; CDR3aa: CASRFGTSGRLEQYF
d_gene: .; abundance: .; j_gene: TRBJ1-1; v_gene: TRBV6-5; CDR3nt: TGTGCCAGCAGTAACCTCGGGCTACAGGGCCCTGAAGCTTTCTTT; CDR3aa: CASSNLGLQGPEAFF
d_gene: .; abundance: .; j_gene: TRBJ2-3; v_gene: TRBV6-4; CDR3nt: TGTGCCAGCAGTGACTTCGGGGGTTCAGATACGCAGTATTTT; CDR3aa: CASSDFGGSDTQYF
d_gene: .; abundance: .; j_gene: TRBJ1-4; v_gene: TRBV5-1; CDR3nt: TGCGCCAGCAGCTTGGGACCAACAGCACGGAATGAAAAACTGTTTTTT; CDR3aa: CASSLGPTARNEKLFF